This entry concerns a single T cell receptor beta chain. Amplification used 60 Vbeta primers and 13 Jbeta primers. Here immunoSEQ multiplex PCR was the method, and the copy in TCRdb shows in-frame clones only, minus some. Found here are 95,000 to 150,000 clones, 70% to 80% of them singletons; the top ten hold nearly 9.5%. Trimming stripped 8 bases from V and 3 bases from J, with 15 bases between. CDR1 and CDR2 (germline): SGHTA, FQGNSA. The CDR3 loop spans 14 amino acids. These data are taken from a study of cytomegalovirus exposure and HLA in healthy donors. The receptor was derived from a woman aged 50 to 60 in good health and CMV-seropositive. The chain employs TRBV7-2 and TRBJ2-3; D not certain. The sample comprised PBMCs. The CDR3 protein is CASVTARRTDTQYF. Written as DNA, the CDR3 is TGTGCCAGCGTCACGGCTAGAAGGACAGATACGCAGTATTTT.